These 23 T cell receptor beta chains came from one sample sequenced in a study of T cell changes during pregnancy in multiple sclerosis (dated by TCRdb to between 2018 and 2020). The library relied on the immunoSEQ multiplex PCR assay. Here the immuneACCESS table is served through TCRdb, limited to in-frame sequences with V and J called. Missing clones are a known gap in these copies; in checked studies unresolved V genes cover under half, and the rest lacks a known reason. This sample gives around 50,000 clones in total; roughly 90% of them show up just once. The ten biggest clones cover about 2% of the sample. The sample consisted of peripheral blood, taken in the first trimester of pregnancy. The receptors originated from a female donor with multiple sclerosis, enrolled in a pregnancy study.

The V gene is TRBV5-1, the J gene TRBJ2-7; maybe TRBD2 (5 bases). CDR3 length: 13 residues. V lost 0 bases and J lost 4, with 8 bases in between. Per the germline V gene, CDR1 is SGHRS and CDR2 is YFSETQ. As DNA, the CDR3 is TGCGCCAGCAGCTTGGATCGGGGTTACGAGCAGTACTTC. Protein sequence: CASSLDRGYEQYF.

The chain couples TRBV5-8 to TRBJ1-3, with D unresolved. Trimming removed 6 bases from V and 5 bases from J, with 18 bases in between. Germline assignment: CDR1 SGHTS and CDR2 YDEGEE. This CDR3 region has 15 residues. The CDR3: CASTLAGNNRNTIYF. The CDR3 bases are TGTGCCAGCACTCTCGCAGGAAATAATAGAAACACCATATATTTT.

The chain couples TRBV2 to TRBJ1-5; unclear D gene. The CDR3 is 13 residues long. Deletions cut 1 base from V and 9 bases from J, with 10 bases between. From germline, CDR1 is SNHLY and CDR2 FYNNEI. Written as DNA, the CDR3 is TGTGCCAGCAGTGAAGTTTCCTCGTCGCCCCAGCATTTT. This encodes CASSEVSSSPQHF.

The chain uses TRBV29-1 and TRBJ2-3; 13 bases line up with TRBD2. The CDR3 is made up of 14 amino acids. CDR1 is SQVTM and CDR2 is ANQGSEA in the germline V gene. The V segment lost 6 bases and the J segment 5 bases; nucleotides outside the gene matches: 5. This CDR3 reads CSVGTSGAGDTQYF. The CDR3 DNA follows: TGCAGCGTAGGGACTAGCGGGGCTGGAGATACGCAGTATTTT.

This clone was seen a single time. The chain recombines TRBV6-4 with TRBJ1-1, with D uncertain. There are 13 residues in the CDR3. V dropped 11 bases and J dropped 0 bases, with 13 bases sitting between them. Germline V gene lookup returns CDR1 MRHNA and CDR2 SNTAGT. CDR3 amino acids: CAGPRLMNTEAFF. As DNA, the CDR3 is TGTGCCGGCCCCAGGCTCATGAACACTGAAGCTTTCTTT.

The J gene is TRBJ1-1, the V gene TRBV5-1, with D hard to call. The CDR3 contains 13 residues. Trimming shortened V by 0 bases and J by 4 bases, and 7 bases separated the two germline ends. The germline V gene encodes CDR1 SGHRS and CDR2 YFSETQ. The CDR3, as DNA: TGCGCCAGCAGCTTGGGGGAGGCCACTGAAGCTTTCTTT. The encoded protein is CASSLGEATEAFF.

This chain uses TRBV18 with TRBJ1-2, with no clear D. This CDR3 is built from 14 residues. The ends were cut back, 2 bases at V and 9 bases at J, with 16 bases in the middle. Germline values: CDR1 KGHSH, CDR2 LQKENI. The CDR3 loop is CASSPTGGGESYTF. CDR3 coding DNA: TGTGCCAGCTCACCAACGGGTGGAGGTGAAAGCTACACCTTC.

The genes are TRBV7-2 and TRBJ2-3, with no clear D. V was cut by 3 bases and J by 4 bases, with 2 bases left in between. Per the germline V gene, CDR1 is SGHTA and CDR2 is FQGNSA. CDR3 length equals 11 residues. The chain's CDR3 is CASSFSDTQYF. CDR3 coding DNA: TGTGCCAGCAGCTTCTCAGATACGCAGTATTTT.

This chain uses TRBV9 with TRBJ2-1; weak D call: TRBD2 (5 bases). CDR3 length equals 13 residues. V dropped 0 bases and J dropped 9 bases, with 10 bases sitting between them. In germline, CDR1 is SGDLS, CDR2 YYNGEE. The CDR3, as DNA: TGTGCCAGCAGCGTAGTGGCCGCGGGTGAGCAGTTCTTC. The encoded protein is CASSVVAAGEQFF.

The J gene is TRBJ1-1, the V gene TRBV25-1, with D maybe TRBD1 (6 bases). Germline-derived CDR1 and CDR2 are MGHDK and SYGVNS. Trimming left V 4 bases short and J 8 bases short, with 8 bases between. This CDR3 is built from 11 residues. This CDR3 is CASSVGTEAFF. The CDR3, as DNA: TGTGCCAGCAGTGTTGGGACAGAAGCTTTCTTT.

The CDR3: CASSFTGTSTDTQYF. CDR3 coding DNA: TGTGCCAGCAGCTTTACCGGGACTAGCACAGATACGCAGTATTTT. The rearrangement uses TRBV11-2 and TRBJ2-3; tentatively, D is TRBD2 (6 bases). In germline, CDR1 is SGHAT, CDR2 FQNNGV. V lost 3 bases and J lost 0, with 10 bases in between. CDR3 length: 15 residues.

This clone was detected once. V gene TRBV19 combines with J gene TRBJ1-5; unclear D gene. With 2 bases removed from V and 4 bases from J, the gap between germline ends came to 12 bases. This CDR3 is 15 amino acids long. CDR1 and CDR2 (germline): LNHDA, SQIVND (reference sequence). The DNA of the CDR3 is TGTGCCAGTAGTATAAGCGGGCAGATTAATCAGCCCCAGCATTTT. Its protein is CASSISGQINQPQHF.

DNA for the CDR3: TGCGCCAGCAGCCGCGGACAGGAGAGCTCCTATAATTCACCCCTCCACTTT. It specifies CASSRGQESSYNSPLHF. The J gene is TRBJ1-6, the V gene TRBV4-1; 7 bases line up with TRBD1. V lost 4 bases to trimming and J lost 0 bases; unmatched junction nucleotides: 6. Per the germline V gene, CDR1 is MGHRA and CDR2 is YSYEKL. This CDR3 is built from 17 residues.

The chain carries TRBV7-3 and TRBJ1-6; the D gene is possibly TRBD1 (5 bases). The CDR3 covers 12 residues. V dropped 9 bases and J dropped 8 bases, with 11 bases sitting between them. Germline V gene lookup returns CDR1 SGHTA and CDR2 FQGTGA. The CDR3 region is CASGHLDSPLHF. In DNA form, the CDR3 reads TGTGCCAGTGGACACCTTGATTCACCCCTCCACTTT.

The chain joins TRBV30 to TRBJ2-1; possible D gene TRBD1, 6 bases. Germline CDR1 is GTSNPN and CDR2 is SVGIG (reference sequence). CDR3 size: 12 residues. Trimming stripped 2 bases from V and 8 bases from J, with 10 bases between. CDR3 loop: CAWSRQVDEQFF. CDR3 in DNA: TGTGCCTGGAGTCGACAGGTCGATGAGCAGTTCTTC.

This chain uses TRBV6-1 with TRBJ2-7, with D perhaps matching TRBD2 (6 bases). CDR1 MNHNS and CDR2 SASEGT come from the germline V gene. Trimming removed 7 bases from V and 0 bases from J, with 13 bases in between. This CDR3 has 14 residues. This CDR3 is CASIRDGSSYEQYF. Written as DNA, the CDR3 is TGTGCCAGCATCCGGGACGGGAGCTCCTACGAGCAGTACTTC.

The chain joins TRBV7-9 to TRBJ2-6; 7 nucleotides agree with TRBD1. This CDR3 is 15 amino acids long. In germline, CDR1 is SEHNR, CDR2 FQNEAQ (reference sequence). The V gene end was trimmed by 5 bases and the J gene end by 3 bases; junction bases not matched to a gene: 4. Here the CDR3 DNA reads TGTGCCAGCAGCCATACAGGGGTTGGGGCCAACGTCCTGACTTTC. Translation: CASSHTGVGANVLTF.

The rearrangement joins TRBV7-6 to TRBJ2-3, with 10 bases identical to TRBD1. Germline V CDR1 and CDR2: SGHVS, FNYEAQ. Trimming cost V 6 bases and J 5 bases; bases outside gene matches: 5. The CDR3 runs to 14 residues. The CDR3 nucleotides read TGTGCCAGCAGTTGGACAGGGGGGGGAGATACGCAGTATTTT. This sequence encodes CASSWTGGGDTQYF. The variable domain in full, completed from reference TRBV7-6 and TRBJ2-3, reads GAGVSQSPRYKVTKRGQDVALRCDPISGHVSLYWYRQALGQGPEFLTYFNYEAQQDKSGLPNDRFSAERPEGSISTLTIQRTEQRDSAMYRCASSWTGGGDTQYFGPGTRLTVL.

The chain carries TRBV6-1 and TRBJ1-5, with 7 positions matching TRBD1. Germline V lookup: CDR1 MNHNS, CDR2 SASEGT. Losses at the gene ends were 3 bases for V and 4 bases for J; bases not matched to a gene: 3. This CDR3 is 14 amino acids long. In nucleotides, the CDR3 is TGTGCCAGCAGTGAGCAGACAGGGAATCAGCCCCAGCATTTT. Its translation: CASSEQTGNQPQHF.

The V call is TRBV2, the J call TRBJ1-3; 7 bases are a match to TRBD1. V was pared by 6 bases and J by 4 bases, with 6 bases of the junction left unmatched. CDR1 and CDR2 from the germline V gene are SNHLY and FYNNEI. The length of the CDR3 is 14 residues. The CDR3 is CASSRQGVGNTIYF. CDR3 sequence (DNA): TGTGCCAGCAGCCGACAGGGTGTGGGAAACACCATATATTTT.

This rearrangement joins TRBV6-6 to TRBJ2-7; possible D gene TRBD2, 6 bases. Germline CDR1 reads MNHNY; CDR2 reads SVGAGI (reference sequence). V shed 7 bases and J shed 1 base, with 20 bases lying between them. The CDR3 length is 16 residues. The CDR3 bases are TGTGCCAGCACCGGATACCGGGACGGGAGATCCTACGAGCAGTACTTC. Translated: CASTGYRDGRSYEQYF.

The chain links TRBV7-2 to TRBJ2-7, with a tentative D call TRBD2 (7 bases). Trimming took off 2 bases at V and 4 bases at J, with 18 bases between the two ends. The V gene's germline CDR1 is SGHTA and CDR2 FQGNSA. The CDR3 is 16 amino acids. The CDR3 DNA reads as TGTGCCAGCAGCTTAAATCCCGCGGGGGCTAGTTACGAGCAGTACTTC. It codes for CASSLNPAGASYEQYF. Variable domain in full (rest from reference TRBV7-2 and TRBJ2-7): GAGVSQSPSNKVTEKGKDVELRCDPISGHTALYWYRQSLGQGLEFLIYFQGNSAPDKSGLPSDRFSAERTGGSVSTLTIQRTQQEDSAVYLCASSLNPAGASYEQYFGPGTRLTVT.

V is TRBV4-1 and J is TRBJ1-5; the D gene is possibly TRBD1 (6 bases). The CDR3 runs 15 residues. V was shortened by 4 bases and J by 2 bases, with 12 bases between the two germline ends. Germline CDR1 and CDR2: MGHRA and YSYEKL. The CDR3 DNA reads TGCGCCAGCAGCCGGGGGGGGCTCCGCAATCAGCCCCAGCATTTT. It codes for CASSRGGLRNQPQHF.